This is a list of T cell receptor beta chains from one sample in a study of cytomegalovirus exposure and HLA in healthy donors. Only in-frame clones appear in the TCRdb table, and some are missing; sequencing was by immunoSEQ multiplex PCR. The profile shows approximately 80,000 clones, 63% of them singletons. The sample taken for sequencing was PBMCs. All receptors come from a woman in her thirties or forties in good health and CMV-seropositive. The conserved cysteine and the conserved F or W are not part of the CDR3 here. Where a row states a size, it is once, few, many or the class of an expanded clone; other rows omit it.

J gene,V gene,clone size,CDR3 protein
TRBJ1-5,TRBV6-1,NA,ASTPGGDNQPQH
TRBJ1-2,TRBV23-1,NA,ASSHRAVGHARGYGYT
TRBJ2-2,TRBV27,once,ASSFMSSDTGELF
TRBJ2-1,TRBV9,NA,ASSVAGRDLVGEQF
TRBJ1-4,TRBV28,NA,ASSPPRGKLF
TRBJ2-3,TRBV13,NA,ASSRTASLTRQTSTDTQY
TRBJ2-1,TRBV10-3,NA,AISGLAGEGEQF
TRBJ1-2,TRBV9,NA,ASRQGSSYT
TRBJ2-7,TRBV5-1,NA,ASSSDGSEYSSEQY
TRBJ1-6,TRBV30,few,AWNVARTSSYNSPLH
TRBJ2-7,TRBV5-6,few,ASSSMGGDEQY
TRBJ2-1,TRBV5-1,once,ASSLSPGDYNEQF
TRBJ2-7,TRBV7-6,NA,ASSLRTSSDEQY
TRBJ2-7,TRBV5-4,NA,ASRGSGSYEQY
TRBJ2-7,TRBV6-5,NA,ASSTGQFNEQY
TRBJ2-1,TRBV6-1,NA,ASRDTSSYNEQF
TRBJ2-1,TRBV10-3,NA,AISEEEALDNEQF
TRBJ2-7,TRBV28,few,ASTSTSVNYEQY
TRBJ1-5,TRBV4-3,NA,ASSQDVFQPQH
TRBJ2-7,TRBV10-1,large,ASSEPSLAGLRYEQY
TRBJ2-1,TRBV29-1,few,SVVWQGVYNEQF
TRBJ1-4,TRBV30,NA,AWSVGDRANEKLF
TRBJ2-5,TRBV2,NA,ARVAGGTSETQY
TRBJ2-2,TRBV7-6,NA,ASSPPGEAELF
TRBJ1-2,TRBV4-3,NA,ASSQDGRGPLYGYT
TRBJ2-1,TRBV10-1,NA,ASSEPRGGPNEQF
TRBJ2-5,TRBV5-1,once,ASSILAGETQY
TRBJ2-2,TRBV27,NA,ASSFSGTGELF
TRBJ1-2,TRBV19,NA,ASSDRGFGGYT
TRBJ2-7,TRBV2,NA,ASSPGTSGSRAYEQY
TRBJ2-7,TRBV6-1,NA,ASSDFQDISYEQY
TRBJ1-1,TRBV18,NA,ASSPRTDTEAF
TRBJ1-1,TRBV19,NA,ASRSGTGRWVAF
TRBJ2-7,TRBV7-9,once,ASSSRVEQY
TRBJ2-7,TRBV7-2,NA,ASSAPGSYEQY
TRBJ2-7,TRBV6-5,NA,ATMKTEAESYEQY
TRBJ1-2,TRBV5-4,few,ASRQGTGNYGYT
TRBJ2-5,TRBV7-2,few,ASSLDSRDRVGETQY